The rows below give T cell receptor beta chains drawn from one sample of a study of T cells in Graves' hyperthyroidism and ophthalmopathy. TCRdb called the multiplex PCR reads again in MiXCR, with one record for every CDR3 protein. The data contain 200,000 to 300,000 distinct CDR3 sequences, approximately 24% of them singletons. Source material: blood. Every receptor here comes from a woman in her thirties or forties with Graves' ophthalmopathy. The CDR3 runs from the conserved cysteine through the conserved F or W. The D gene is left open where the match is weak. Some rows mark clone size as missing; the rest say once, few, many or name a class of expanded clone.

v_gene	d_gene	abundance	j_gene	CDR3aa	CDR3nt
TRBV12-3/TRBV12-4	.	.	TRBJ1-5	CASSQQGGQPQHF	TGTGCCAGCAGTCAACAGGGAGGACAGCCCCAGCATTTT
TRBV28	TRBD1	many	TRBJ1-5	CASSLADGTGWRYSNQPQHF	TGTGCCAGCAGTTTGGCTGACGGGACAGGGTGGCGTTATAGCAATCAGCCCCAGCATTTT
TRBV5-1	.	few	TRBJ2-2	CASSLGRGGTGELFF	TGCGCCAGCAGCTTGGGCAGGGGAGGCACCGGGGAGCTGTTTTTT
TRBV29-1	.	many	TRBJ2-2	CSSSDSGELFF	TGCAGCTCCTCGGACAGCGGGGAGCTGTTTTTT
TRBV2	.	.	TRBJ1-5	CASKRVGGSNQPQHF	TGTGCCAGCAAAAGGGTTGGGGGTTCCAATCAGCCCCAGCATTTT
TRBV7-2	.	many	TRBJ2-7	CASSLGTVLYEQYF	TGTGCCAGCAGCTTAGGGACCGTCCTCTACGAGCAGTACTTC
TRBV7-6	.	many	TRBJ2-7	CASSSTANYEQYF	TGTGCCAGCAGCTCCACGGCCAACTACGAGCAGTACTTC
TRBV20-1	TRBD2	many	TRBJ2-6	CSARLAGLDSGANVLTF	TGCAGTGCTAGGCTAGCGGGATTAGACTCTGGGGCCAACGTCCTGACTTTC
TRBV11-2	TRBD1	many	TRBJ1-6	CASSLDSGTDNSPLHF	TGTGCCAGCAGCTTAGATTCAGGGACAGATAATTCACCCCTCCACTTT
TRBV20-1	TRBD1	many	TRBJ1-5	CSGSAGGNNQPQHF	TGCAGTGGGTCGGCAGGGGGGAACAATCAGCCCCAGCATTTT
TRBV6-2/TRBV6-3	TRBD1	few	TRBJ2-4	CASSQRTGTGRPKNIQYF	TGTGCCAGCAGCCAACGAACCGGGACAGGCCGCCCAAAAAACATTCAGTACTTC
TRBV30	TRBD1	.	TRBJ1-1	CARGTGNTEAFF	TGTGCGAGGGGGACAGGGAACACTGAAGCTTTCTTT
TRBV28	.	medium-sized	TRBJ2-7	CASSSTSSYEQYF	TGTGCCAGCAGCTCCACTAGTTCCTACGAGCAGTACTTC
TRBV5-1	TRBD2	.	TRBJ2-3	CASSFGLAGEDTQYF	TGCGCCAGCAGCTTTGGACTAGCGGGAGAAGATACGCAGTATTTT
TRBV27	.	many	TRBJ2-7	CASGDWYEQYF	TGTGCCAGCGGAGACTGGTACGAGCAGTACTTC
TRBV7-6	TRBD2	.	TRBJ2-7	CASSRPGGSGSYEQYF	TGTGCCAGCAGCCGGCCGGGGGGTAGCGGGAGCTACGAGCAGTACTTC
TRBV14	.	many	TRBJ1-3	CASSQTPTGPRDTIYF	TGTGCCAGCAGCCAGACACCGACAGGACCCCGGGACACCATATATTTT
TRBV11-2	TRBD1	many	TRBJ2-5	CASSLGGGEETQYF	TGTGCCAGCAGCTTAGGAGGGGGCGAGGAGACCCAGTACTTC
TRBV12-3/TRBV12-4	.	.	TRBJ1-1	CASSLARLIQDRQTSMNTEAFF	TGTGCCAGCAGTTTAGCGCGTCTGATCCAGGACAGACAGACTAGCATGAACACTGAAGCTTTCTTT
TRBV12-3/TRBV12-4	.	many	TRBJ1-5	CASSTPPQPQHF	TGTGCCAGCAGTACACCCCCTCAGCCCCAGCATTTT
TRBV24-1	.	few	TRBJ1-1	CATQGLATEAFF	TGTGCCACGCAGGGTCTCGCGACTGAAGCTTTCTTT
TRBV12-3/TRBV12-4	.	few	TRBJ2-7	CASSSGRRFPYEQYF	TGTGCCAGCAGCTCCGGCAGGAGATTTCCCTACGAGCAGTACTTC
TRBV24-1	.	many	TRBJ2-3	CATSGLGDTQYF	TGTGCCACCAGTGGGTTGGGAGATACGCAGTATTTT
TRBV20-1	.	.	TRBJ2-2	CSASLDSRYTGELFF	TGCAGTGCTAGTTTGGATTCCAGGTACACCGGGGAGCTGTTTTTT
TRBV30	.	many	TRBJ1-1	CAWSARGGLNTEAFF	TGTGCCTGGAGTGCCCGGGGAGGCTTAAACACTGAAGCTTTCTTT
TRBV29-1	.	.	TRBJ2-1	CSGEAGDEQFF	TGCAGCGGTGAGGCAGGGGACGAGCAGTTCTTC
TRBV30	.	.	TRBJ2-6	CAWSGGGANVLTF	TGTGCCTGGAGTGGAGGGGGGGCCAACGTCCTGACTTTC
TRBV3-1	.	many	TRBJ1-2	CASSQESALPYTF	TGTGCCAGCAGCCAAGAATCGGCGTTGCCCTACACCTTC
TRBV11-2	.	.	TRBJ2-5	CASSLVGKTQYF	TGTGCCAGCAGCTTAGTTGGGAAGACCCAGTACTTC
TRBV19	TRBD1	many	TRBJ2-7	CASRLAIGTGLSYEQYF	TGTGCCAGTAGGCTTGCCATAGGGACAGGGCTCTCCTACGAGCAGTACTTC
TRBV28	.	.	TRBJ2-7	CASSSVGRLSYEQYF	TGTGCCAGCAGTTCGGTCGGGCGTCTCTCCTACGAGCAGTACTTC
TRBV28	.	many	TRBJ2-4	CASSSFGGNTNIQYF	TGTGCCAGCAGTTCCTTTGGGGGCAATACAAACATTCAGTACTTC
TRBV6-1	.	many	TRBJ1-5	CASNTGINQPQHF	TGTGCCAGCAACACGGGGATCAATCAGCCCCAGCATTTT
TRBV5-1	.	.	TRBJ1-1	CASSLVGTSINTEAFF	TGCGCCAGCAGCTTGGTTGGGACCTCCATAAACACTGAAGCTTTCTTT
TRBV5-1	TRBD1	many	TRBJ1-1	CASSVRQGAVTEAFF	TGCGCCAGCAGCGTCCGACAGGGGGCGGTTACTGAAGCTTTCTTT
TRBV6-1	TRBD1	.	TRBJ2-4	CASSDVSTYRGQNIQYF	TGTGCCAGCAGCGACGTTTCGACTTACAGGGGGCAAAACATTCAGTACTTC
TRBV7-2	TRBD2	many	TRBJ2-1	CASEGLADNEQFF	TGTGCCAGCGAAGGACTAGCGGACAATGAGCAGTTCTTC
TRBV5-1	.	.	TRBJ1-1	CASSGRENTEAFF	TGCGCCAGCAGCGGCAGGGAGAACACTGAAGCTTTCTTT
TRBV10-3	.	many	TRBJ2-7	CAISETTYEQYF	TGTGCCATCAGTGAAACTACCTACGAGCAGTACTTC
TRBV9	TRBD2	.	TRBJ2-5	CASSLGSGGAGVGETQYF	TGTGCCAGCAGCCTCGGCTCGGGTGGAGCGGGAGTCGGAGAGACCCAGTACTTC
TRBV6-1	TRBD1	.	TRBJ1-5	CASSDQGDQPQHF	TGTGCCAGCAGTGATCAGGGGGATCAGCCCCAGCATTTT
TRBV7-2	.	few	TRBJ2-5	CASSLTRGAETQYF	TGTGCCAGCAGCTTAACCCGCGGAGCAGAGACCCAGTACTTC
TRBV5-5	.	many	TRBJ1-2	CASSLISQGYGYTF	TGTGCCAGCAGCTTGATCAGCCAAGGCTATGGCTACACCTTC
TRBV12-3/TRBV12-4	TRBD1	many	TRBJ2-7	CASSLGQTYEQYF	TGTGCCAGCAGTTTGGGACAGACCTACGAGCAGTACTTC
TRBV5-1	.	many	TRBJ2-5	CASNMARGGEETQYF	TGCGCCAGCAACATGGCCCGAGGTGGGGAAGAGACCCAGTACTTC
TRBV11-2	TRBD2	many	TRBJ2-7	CASSLEVGLAGVRGYEQYF	TGTGCCAGCAGCTTAGAGGTTGGGCTAGCGGGAGTAAGAGGTTACGAGCAGTACTTC
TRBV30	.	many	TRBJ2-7	CAWSVLDGGEQYF	TGTGCCTGGAGTGTACTTGACGGGGGCGAGCAGTACTTC
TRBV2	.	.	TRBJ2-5	CASSAWGETQYF	TGTGCCAGCAGCGCTTGGGGAGAGACCCAGTACTTC
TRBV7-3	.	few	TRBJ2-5	CASSLNRQETQYF	TGTGCCAGCAGCTTAAATAGGCAAGAGACCCAGTACTTC